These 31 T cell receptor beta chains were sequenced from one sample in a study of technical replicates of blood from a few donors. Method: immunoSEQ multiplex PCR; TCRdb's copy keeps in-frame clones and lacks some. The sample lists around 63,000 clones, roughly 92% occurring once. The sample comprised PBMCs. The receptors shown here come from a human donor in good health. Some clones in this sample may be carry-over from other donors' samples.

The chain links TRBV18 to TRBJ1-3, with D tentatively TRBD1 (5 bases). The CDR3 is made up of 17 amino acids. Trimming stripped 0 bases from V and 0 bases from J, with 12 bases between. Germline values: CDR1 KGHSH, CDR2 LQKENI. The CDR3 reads CASSPPPGTRSGNTIYF. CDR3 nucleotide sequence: TGTGCCAGCTCACCACCGCCAGGGACTCGCTCTGGAAACACCATATATTTT. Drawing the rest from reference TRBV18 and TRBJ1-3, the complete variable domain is NAGVMQNPRHLVRRRGQEARLRCSPMKGHSHVYWYRQLPEEGLKFMVYLQKENIIDESGMPKERFSAEFPKEGPSILRIQQVVRGDSAAYFCASSPPPGTRSGNTIYFGEGSWLTVV.

The CDR3 here is CASGLPIRGQEQYF. The CDR3 nucleotides are TGTGCTAGTGGTTTGCCGATCAGGGGGCAGGAGCAGTACTTC. The chain couples TRBV12-5 to TRBJ2-7, with TRBD1 matching over 8 bases. Germline lookup yields CDR1 LGHNT and CDR2 FRNRAP. The ends lost 2 bases at V and 7 bases at J; junction bases unmatched: 7. The CDR3 totals 14 residues.

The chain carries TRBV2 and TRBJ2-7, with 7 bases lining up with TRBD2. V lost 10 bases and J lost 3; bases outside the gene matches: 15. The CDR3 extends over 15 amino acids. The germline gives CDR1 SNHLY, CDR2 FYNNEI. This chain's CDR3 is CATGGSDQLFYEQYF. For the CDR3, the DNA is TGTGCCACCGGGGGGTCCGACCAACTTTTCTACGAGCAGTACTTC.

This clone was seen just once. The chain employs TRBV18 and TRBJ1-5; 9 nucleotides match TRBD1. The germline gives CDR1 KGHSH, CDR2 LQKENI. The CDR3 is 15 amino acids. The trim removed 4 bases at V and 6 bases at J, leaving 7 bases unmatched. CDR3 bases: TGTGCCAGCTCACGGACAGGGGTTGACGGTCAGCCCCAGCATTTT. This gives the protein CASSRTGVDGQPQHF.

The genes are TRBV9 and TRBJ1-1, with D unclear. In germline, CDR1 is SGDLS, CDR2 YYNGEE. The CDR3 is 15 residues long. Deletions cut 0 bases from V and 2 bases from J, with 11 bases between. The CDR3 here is CASSVDPVTNTEAFF. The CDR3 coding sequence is TGTGCCAGCAGCGTAGATCCAGTTACAAACACTGAAGCTTTCTTT.

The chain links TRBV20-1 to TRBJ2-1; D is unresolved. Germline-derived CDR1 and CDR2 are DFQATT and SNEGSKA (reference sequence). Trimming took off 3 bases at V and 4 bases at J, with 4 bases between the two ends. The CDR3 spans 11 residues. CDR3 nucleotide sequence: TGCAGTGCTAGCGGGTACAATGAGCAGTTCTTC. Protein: CSASGYNEQFF.

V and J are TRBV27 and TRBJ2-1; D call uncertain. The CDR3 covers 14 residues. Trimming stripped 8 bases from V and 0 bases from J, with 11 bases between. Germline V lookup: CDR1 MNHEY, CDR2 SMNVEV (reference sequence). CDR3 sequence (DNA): TGTGCCAGCTCTATAGCTTCCTCCTACAATGAGCAGTTCTTC. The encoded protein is CASSIASSYNEQFF.

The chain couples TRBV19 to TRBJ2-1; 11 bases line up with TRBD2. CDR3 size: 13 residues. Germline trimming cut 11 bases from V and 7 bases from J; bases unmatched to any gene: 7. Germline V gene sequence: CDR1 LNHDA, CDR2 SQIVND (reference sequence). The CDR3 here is CAATSGSINEQFF. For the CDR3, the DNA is TGTGCCGCAACTAGCGGGAGTATTAATGAGCAGTTCTTC. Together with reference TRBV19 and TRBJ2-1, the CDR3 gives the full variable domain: DGGITQSPKYLFRKEGQNVTLSCEQNLNHDAMYWYRQDPGQGLRLIYYSQIVNDFQKGDIAEGYSVSREKKESFPLTVTSAQKNPTAFYLCAATSGSINEQFFGPGTRLTVL.

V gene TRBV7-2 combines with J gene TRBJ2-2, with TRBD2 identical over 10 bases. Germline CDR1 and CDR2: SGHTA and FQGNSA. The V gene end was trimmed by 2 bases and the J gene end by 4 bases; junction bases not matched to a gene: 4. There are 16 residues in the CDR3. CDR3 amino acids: CASSLLAGAVTGELFF. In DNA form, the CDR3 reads TGTGCCAGCAGCTTACTAGCGGGAGCGGTCACCGGGGAGCTGTTTTTT. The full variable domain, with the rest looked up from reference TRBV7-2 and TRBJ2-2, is GAGVSQSPSNKVTEKGKDVELRCDPISGHTALYWYRQSLGQGLEFLIYFQGNSAPDKSGLPSDRFSAERTGGSVSTLTIQRTQQEDSAVYLCASSLLAGAVTGELFFGEGSRLTVL.

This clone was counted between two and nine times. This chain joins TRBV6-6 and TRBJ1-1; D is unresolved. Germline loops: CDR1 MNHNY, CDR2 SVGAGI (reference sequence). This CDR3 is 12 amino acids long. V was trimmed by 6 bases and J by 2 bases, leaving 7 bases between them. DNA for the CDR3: TGTGCCAGCAGCAACAGAAACACTGAAGCTTTCTTT. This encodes CASSNRNTEAFF.

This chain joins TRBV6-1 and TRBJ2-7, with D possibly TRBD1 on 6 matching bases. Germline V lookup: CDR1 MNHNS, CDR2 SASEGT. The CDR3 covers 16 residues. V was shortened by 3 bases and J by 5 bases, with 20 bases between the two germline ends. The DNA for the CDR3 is TGTGCCAGCAGTGAGCCCCGGGCCTCAGGGGCACACGAGCAGTACTTC. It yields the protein CASSEPRASGAHEQYF.

CDR3 sequence (DNA): TGTGCCAGTAGTATGTGGGACAGGGCCGACACCATATATTTT. Translated: CASSMWDRADTIYF. This chain connects TRBV19 to TRBJ1-3, with TRBD1 matching over 9 bases. There are 14 residues in the CDR3. V lost 3 bases and J lost 8; bases outside the gene matches: 5. Germline loops: CDR1 LNHDA, CDR2 SQIVND (reference sequence). The complete variable domain, with remaining parts taken from reference TRBV19 and TRBJ1-3, reads DGGITQSPKYLFRKEGQNVTLSCEQNLNHDAMYWYRQDPGQGLRLIYYSQIVNDFQKGDIAEGYSVSREKKESFPLTVTSAQKNPTAFYLCASSMWDRADTIYFGEGSWLTVV.

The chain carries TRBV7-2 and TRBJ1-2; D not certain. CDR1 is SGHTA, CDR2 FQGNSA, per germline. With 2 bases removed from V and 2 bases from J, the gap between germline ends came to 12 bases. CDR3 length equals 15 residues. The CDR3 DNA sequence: TGTGCCAGCAGCTTACTTGGGAGCTTAAACTATGGCTACACCTTC. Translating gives CASSLLGSLNYGYTF.

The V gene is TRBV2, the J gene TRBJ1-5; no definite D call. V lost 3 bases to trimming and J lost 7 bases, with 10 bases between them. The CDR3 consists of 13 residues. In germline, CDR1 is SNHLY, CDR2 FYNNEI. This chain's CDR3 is CASSDTGRQPQHF. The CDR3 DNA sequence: TGTGCCAGCAGTGATACGGGTCGACAGCCCCAGCATTTT.

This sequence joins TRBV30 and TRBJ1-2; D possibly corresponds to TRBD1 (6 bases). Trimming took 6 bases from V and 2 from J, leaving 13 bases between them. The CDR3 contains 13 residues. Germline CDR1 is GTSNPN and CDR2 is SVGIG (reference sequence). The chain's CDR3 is CACQKGGNYGYTF. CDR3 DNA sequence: TGTGCCTGTCAGAAAGGGGGAAACTATGGCTACACCTTC.

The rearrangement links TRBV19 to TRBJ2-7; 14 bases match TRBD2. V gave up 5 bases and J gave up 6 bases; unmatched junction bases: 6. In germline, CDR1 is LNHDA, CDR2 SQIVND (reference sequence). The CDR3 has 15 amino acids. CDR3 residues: CASSSGLAGVTEQYF. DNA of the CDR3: TGTGCCAGTAGTTCGGGACTAGCGGGAGTTACCGAGCAGTACTTC.

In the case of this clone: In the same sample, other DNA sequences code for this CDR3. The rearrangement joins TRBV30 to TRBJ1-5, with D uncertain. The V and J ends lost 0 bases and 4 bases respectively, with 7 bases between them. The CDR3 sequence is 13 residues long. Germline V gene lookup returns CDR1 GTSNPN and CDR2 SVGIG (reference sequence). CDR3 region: CAWSVRRNQPQHF. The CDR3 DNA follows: TGTGCCTGGAGTGTACGCAGAAATCAGCCCCAGCATTTT.

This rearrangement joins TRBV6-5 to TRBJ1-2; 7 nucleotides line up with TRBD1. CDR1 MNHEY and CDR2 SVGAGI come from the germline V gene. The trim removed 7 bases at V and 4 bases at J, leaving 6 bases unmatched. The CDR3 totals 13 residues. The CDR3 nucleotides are TGTGCCAGCACCCAGGGACAGAGCTATGGCTACACCTTC. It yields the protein CASTQGQSYGYTF.

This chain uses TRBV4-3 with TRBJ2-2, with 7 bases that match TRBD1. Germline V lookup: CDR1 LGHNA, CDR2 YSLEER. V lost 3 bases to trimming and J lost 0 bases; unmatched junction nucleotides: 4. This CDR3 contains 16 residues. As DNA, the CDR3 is TGCGCCAGCAGCCAGGGTCAGGGGGCGAACACCGGGGAGCTGTTTTTT. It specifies CASSQGQGANTGELFF.

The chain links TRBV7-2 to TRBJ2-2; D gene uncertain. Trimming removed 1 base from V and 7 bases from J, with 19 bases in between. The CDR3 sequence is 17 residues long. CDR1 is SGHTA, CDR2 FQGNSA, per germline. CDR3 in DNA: TGTGCCAGCAGCTTAGTGGCAGGTTTTGGTGGATTCGGGGAGCTGTTTTTT. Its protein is CASSLVAGFGGFGELFF.

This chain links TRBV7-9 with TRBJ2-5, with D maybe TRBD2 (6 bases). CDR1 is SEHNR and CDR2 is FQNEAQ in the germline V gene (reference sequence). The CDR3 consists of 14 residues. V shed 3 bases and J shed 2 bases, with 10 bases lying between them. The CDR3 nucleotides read TGTGCCAGCAGCTTGGCTAGCGCTCAAGAGACCCAGTACTTC. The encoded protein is CASSLASAQETQYF.

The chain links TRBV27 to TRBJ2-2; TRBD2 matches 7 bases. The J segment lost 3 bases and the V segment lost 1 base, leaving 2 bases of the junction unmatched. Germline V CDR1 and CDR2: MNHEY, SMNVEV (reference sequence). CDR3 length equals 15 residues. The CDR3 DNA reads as TGTGCCAGCAGTTTATTCGGGGGGTACACCGGGGAGCTGTTTTTT. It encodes CASSLFGGYTGELFF.

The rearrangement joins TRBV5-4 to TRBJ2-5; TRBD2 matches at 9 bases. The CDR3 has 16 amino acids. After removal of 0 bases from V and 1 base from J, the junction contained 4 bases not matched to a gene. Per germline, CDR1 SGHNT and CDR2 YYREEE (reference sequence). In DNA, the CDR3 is TGTGCCAGCAGCTTGGCGGCAGCGGGGGGCCAAGAGACCCAGTACTTC. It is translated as CASSLAAAGGQETQYF.

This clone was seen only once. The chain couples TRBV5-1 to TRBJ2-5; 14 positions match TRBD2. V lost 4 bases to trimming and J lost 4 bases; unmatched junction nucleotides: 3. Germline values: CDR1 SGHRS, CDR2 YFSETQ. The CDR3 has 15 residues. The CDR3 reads CASSTGLAGGETQYF. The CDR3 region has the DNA TGCGCCAGCAGCACCGGACTAGCGGGAGGAGAGACCCAGTACTTC.

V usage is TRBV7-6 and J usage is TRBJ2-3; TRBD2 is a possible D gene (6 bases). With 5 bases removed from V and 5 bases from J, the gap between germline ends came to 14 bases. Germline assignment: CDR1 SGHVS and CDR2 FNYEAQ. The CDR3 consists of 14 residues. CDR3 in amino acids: CASSPPGVKDTQYF. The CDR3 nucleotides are TGTGCCAGCAGCCCCCCGGGGGTCAAAGATACGCAGTATTTT. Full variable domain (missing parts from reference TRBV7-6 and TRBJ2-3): GAGVSQSPRYKVTKRGQDVALRCDPISGHVSLYWYRQALGQGPEFLTYFNYEAQQDKSGLPNDRFSAERPEGSISTLTIQRTEQRDSAMYRCASSPPGVKDTQYFGPGTRLTVL.

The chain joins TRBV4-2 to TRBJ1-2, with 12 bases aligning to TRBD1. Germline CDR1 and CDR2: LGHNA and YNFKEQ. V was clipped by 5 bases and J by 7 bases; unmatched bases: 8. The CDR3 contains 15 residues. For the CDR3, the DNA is TGTGCCAGCAGCGTACCGGGACAGGGGGCTGCTGGCTACACCTTC. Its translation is CASSVPGQGAAGYTF.

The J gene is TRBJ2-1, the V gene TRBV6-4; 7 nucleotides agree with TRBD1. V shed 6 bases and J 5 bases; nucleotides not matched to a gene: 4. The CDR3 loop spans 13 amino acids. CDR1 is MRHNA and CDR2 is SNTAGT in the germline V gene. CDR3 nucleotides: TGTGCCAGCAGAGGGGGCGTTAACAATGAGCAGTTCTTC. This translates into CASRGGVNNEQFF.

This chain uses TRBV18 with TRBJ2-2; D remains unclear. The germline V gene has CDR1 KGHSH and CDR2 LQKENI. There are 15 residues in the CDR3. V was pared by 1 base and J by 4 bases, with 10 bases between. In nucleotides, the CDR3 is TGTGCCAGCTCACCACTGGGTAGCCCCACCGGGGAGCTGTTTTTT. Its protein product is CASSPLGSPTGELFF.

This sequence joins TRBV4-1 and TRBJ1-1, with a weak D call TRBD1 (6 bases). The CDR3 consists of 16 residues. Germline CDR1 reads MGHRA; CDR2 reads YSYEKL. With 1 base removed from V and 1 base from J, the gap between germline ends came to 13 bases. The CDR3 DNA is TGCGCCAGCAGCCAAGGGTTTGACAGGCGGAACACTGAAGCTTTCTTT. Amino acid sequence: CASSQGFDRRNTEAFF.

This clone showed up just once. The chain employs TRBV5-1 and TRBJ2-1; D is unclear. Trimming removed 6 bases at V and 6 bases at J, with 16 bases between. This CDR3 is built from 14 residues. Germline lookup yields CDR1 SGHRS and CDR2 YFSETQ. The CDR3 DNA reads TGCGCCAGCACTACAGCAACTGGTCTCAATGAGCAGTTCTTC. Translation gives CASTTATGLNEQFF. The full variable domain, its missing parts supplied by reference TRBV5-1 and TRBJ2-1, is KAGVTQTPRYLIKTRGQQVTLSCSPISGHRSVSWYQQTPGQGLQFLFEYFSETQRNKGNFPGRFSGRQFSNSRSEMNVSTLELGDSALYLCASTTATGLNEQFFGPGTRLTVL.

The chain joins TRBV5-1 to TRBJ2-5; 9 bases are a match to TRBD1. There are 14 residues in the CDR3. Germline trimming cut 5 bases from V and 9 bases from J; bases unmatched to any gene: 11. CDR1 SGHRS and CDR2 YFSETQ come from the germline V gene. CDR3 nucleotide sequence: TGCGCCAGCAGTTCAACAGGGGGCGGGGAGTCCCAGTACTTC. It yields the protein CASSSTGGGESQYF.